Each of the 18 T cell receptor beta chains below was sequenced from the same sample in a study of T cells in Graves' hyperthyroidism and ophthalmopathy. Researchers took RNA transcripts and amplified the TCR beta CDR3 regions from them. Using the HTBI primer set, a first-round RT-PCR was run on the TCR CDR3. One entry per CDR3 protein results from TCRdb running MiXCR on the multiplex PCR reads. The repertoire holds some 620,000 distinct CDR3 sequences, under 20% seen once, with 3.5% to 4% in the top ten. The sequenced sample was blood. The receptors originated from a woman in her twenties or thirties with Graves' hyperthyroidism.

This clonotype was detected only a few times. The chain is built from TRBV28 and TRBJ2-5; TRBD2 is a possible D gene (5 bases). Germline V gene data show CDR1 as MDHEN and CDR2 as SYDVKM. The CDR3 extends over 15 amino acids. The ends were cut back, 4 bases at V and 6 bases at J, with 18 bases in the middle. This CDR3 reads CASSSPGMGRQTQYF. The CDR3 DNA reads TGTGCCAGCAGTTCCCCGGGGATGGGAAGGCAGACCCAGTACTTC. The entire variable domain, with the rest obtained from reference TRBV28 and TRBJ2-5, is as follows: DVKVTQSSRYLVKRTGEKVFLECVQDMDHENMFWYRQDPGLGLRLIYFSYDVKMKEKGDIPEGYSVSREKKERFSLILESASTNQTSMYLCASSSPGMGRQTQYFGPGTRLLVL.

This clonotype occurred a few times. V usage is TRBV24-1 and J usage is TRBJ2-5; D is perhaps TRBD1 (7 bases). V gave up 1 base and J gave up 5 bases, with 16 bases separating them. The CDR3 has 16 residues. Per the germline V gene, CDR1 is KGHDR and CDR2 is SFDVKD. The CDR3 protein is CATSDLDRQGGETQYF. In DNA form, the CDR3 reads TGTGCCACCAGTGATTTAGATCGACAGGGAGGTGAGACCCAGTACTTC.

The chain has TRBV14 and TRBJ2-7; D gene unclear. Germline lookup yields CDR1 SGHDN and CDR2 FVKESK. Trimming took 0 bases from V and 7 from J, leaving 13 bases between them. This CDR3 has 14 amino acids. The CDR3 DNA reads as TGTGCCAGCAGCCAAGAACAGCGCCTCATGGAGCAGTACTTC. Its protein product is CASSQEQRLMEQYF.

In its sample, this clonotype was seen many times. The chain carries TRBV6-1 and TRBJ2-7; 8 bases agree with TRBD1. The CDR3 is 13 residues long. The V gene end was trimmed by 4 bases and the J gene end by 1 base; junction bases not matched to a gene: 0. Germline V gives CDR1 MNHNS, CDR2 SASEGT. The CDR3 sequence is CASSGTGSYEQYF. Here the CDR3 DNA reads TGTGCCAGCAGTGGGACAGGGTCCTACGAGCAGTACTTC.

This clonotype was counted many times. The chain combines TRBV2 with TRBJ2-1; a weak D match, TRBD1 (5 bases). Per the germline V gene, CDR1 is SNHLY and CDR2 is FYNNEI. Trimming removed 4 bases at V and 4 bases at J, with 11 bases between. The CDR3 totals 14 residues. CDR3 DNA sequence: TGTGCCAGCAGTGCCAGAACAGGTTACAATGAGCAGTTCTTC. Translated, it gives CASSARTGYNEQFF.

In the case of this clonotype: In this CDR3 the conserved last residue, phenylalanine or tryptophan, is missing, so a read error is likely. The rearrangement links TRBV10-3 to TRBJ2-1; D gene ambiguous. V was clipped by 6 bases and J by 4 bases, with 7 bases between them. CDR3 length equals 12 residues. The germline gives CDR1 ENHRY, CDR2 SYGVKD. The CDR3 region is CAIRGSYNEQFL. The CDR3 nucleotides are TGTGCCATCAGGGGGTCTTACAATGAGCAGTTCCTC.

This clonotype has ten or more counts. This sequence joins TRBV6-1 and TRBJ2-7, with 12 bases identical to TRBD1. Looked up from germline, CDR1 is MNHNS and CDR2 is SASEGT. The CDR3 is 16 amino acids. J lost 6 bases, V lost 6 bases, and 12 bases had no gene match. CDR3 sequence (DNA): TGTGCCAGCAGCTTTCCACGCGGGACAGGGGGCCTCGAGCAGTACTTC. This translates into CASSFPRGTGGLEQYF.

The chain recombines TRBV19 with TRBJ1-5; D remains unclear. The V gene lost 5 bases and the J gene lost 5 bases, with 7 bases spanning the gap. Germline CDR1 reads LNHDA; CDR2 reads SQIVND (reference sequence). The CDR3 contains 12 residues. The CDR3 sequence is CASSWPDQPQHF. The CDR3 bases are TGTGCCAGTAGTTGGCCGGATCAGCCCCAGCATTTT.

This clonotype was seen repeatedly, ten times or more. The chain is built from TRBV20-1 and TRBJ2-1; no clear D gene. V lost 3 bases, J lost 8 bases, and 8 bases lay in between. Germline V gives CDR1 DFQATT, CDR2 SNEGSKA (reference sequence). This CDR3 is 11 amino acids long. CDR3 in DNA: TGCAGTGCTAGGACCGTCGATGAGCAGTTCTTC. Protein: CSARTVDEQFF.

The DNA of the CDR3 is TGTGCCAGCGCCATAGTTAGGGATCGGCAGCCCCAGCATTTT. Protein product: CASAIVRDRQPQHF. The J gene is TRBJ1-5, the V gene TRBV19; D gene ambiguous. This CDR3 has 14 amino acids. Per the germline V gene, CDR1 is LNHDA and CDR2 is SQIVND (reference sequence). Trimming took 9 bases from V and 7 from J, leaving 19 bases between them. The full variable domain, its missing parts supplied by reference TRBV19 and TRBJ1-5, is DGGITQSPKYLFRKEGQNVTLSCEQNLNHDAMYWYRQDPGQGLRLIYYSQIVNDFQKGDIAEGYSVSREKKESFPLTVTSAQKNPTAFYLCASAIVRDRQPQHFGDGTRLSIL.

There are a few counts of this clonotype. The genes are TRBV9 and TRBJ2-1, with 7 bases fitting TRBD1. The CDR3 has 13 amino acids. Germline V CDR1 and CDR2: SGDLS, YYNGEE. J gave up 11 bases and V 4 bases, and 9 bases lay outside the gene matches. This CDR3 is CASSMPLTGKQFF. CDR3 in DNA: TGTGCCAGCAGCATGCCATTGACAGGGAAGCAGTTCTTC.

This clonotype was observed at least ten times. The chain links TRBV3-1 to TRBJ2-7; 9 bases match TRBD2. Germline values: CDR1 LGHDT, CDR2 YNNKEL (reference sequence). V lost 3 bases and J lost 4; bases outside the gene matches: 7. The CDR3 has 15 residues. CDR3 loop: CASSHSSGRGYEQYF. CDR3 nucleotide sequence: TGTGCCAGCAGCCATAGTAGCGGGAGAGGGTACGAGCAGTACTTC.

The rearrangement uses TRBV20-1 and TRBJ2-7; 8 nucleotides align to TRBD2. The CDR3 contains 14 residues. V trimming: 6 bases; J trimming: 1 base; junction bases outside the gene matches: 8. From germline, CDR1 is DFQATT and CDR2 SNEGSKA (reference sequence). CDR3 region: CSAETSASSYEQYF. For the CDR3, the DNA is TGCAGTGCGGAGACTAGCGCCTCTTCCTACGAGCAGTACTTC.

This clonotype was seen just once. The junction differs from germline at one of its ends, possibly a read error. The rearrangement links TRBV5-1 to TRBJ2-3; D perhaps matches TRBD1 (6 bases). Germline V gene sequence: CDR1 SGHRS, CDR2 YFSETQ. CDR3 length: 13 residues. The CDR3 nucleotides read TGTGCCAGCAGCTCAGGGGAAGAGGGCGCGCAGTATTTT. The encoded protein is CASSSGEEGAQYF.

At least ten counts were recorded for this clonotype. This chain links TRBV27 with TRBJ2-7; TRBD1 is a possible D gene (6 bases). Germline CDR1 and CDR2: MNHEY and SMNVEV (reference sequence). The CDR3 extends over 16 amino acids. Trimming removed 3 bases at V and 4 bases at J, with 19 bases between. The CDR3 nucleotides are TGTGCCAGCAGTTTTGGGGACCGGGACATAGGATACGAGCAGTACTTC. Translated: CASSFGDRDIGYEQYF.

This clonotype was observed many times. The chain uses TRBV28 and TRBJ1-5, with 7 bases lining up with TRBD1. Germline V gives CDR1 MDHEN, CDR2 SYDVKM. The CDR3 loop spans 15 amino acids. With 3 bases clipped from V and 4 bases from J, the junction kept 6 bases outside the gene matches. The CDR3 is CASSFVDRVNQPQHF. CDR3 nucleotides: TGTGCCAGCAGTTTTGTTGACAGGGTGAATCAGCCCCAGCATTTT.

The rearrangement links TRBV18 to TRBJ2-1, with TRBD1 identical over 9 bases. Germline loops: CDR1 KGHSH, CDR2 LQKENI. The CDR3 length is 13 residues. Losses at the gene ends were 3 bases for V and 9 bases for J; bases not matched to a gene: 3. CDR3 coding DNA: TGTGCCAGCTCACCCGGGGACAGGGCTGAGCAGTTCTTC. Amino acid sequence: CASSPGDRAEQFF.

As DNA, the CDR3 is TGCAGTGCTAGATGGGGTGGGGAGACCCAGTACTTC. Protein sequence: CSARWGGETQYF. V gene TRBV20-1 combines with J gene TRBJ2-5, with D unclear. This CDR3 spans 12 amino acids. Germline V gene data show CDR1 as DFQATT and CDR2 as SNEGSKA (reference sequence). Between the trimmed V and J ends, which lost 2 bases and 5 bases, there was a span of 9 bases.